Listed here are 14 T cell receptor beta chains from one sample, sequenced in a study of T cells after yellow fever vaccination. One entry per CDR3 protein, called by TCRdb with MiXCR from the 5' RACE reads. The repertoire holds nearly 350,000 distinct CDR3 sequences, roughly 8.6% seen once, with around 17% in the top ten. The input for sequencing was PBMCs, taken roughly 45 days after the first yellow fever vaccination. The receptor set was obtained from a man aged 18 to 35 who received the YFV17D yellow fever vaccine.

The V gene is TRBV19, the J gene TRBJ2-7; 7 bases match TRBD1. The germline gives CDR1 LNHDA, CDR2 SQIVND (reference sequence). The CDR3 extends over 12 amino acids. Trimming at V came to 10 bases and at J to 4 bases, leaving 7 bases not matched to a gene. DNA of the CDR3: TGTGCCACCTCCATGACAGGGTACGAGCAGTACTTC. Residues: CATSMTGYEQYF.

CDR3 region: CASSFTGGSTEAFF. The DNA for the CDR3 is TGTGCCAGCAGTTTCACAGGGGGCAGCACTGAAGCTTTCTTT. The chain joins TRBV6-5 to TRBJ1-1, with 9 nucleotides matching TRBD1. Losses at the gene ends were 4 bases for V and 4 bases for J; bases not matched to a gene: 4. This CDR3 is built from 14 residues. Germline assignment: CDR1 MNHEY and CDR2 SVGAGI.

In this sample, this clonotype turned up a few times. Written as DNA, the CDR3 is TGCGCCAGCAGCTTGGGTCACCAGGGGTTCTACGAGCAGTACTTC. Protein: CASSLGHQGFYEQYF. This chain joins TRBV5-1 and TRBJ2-7, with D possibly being TRBD1 (6 bases). Germline values: CDR1 SGHRS, CDR2 YFSETQ. Deletions cut 0 bases from V and 3 bases from J, with 13 bases between. The CDR3 is 15 residues long.

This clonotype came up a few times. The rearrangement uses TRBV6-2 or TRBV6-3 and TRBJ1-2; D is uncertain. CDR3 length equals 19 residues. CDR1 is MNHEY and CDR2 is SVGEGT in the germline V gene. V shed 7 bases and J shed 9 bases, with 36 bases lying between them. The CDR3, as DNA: TGTGCCAGCACCCCACGGGAGGGAATAACTACTATGAGAGGCTTCCGCTACACCTTC. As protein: CASTPREGITTMRGFRYTF.

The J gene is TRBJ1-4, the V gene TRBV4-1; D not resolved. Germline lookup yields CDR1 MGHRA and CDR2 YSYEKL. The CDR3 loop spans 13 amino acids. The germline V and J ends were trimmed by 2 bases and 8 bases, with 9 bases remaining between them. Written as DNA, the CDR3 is TGCGCCAGCAGCCAAATTGCCCGGGAAAAACTGTTTTTT. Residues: CASSQIAREKLFF.

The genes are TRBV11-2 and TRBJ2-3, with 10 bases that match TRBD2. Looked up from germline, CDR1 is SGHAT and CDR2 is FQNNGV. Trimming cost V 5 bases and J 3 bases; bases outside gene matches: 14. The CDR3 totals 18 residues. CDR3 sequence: CASSTPVSSGGETDTQYF. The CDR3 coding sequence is TGTGCCAGCAGCACTCCTGTTAGCAGCGGGGGGGAAACAGATACGCAGTATTTT.

For the CDR3, the DNA is TGTGCCAGCAGAAAGTCCCTAGCGGGGGTAGAGACCCAGTACTTC. This sequence encodes CASRKSLAGVETQYF. This chain joins TRBV28 and TRBJ2-5; 10 positions agree with TRBD2. V was clipped by 6 bases and J by 4 bases; unmatched bases: 8. CDR1 and CDR2 (germline): MDHEN, SYDVKM. The CDR3 runs to 15 residues.

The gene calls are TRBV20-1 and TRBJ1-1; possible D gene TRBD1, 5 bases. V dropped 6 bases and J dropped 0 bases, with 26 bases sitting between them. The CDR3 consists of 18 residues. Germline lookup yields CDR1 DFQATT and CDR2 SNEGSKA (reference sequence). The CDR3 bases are TGCAGTGCACAGACTCGACAGTTTGGCTCTATTATGAACACTGAAGCTTTCTTT. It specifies CSAQTRQFGSIMNTEAFF.

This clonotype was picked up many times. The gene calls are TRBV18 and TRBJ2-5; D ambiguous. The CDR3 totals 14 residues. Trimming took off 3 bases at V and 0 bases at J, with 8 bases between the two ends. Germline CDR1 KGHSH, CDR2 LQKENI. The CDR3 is CASSPTGYQETQYF. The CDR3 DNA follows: TGTGCCAGCTCACCGACCGGGTACCAAGAGACCCAGTACTTC.

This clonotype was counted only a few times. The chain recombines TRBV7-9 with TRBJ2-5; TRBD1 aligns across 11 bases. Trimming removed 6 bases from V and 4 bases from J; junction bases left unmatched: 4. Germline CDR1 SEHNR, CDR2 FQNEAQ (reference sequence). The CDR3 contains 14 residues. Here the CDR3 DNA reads TGTGCCAGCAGTACCGGGACAGGGGGAGAGACCCAGTACTTC. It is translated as CASSTGTGGETQYF. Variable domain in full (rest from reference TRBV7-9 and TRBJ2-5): DTGVSQNPRHKITKRGQNVTFRCDPISEHNRLYWYRQTLGQGPEFLTYFQNEAQLEKSRLLSDRFSAERPKGSFSTLEIQRTEQGDSAMYLCASSTGTGGETQYFGPGTRLLVL.

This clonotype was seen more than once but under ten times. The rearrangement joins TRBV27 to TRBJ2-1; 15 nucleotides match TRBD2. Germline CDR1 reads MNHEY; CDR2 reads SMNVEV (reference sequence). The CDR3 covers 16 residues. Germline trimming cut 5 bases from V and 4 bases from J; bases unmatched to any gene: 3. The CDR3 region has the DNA TGTGCCAGCAGTAAAGGACTAGCGGGGGGGTACAATGAGCAGTTCTTC. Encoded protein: CASSKGLAGGYNEQFF.

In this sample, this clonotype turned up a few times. The CDR3 nucleotides are TGTGCCAGCAGCCCCGCATCCTCCTACAATGAGCAGTTCTTC. Amino acids: CASSPASSYNEQFF. The chain joins TRBV6-1 to TRBJ2-1; no clear D gene. The germline V gene has CDR1 MNHNS and CDR2 SASEGT. V lost 6 bases and J 0 bases, leaving 9 bases between the germline ends. The CDR3 is 14 residues long.

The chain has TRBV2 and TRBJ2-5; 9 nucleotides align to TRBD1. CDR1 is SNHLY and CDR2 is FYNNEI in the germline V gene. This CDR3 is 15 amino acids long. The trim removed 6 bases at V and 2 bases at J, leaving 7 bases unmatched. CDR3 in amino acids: CASSDLDRGQETQYF. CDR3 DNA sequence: TGTGCCAGCAGCGATTTGGACAGGGGACAAGAGACCCAGTACTTC.

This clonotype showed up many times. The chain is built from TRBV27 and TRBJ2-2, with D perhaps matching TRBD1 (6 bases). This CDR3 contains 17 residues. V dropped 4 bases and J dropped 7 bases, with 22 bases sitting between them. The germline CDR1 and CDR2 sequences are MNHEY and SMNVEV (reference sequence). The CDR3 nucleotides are TGTGCCAGCAGTTCGCCGGAAACAGGGATGGGCGGCGGGGAGCTGTTTTTT. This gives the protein CASSSPETGMGGGELFF.